These T cell receptor beta chains were read from a single sample in a study of regulatory T cells in long-lasting Graves disease. TCRdb used MiXCR to reprocess the multiplex PCR reads, holding one entry per CDR3 protein. The repertoire includes approximately 480,000 distinct CDR3 sequences, 16% of them detected once, and roughly an eighth sits in the top ten. These data were also reused for a study on T cells in Graves' hyperthyroidism and ophthalmopathy.

Sequenced here: peripheral blood mononuclear cells (PBMCs), sampled at new diagnosis, from a patient treated with antithyroid drugs. These receptors were obtained from a man in his forties with Graves disease. Each CDR3 is given with its conserved first and last residue. A D gene is named only where the DNA matches it firmly. Not all rows give a size; the values are once, few, many and, for expanded clones, a class.

d_call: .; j_call: TRBJ1-1; clone_size: many; v_call: TRBV25-1; cdr3_aa: CASSEYRQENTEAFF; cdr3_nt: TGTGCCAGCAGTGAATATCGGCAGGAGAACACTGAAGCTTTCTTT
d_call: .; j_call: TRBJ2-2; clone_size: many; v_call: TRBV11-2; cdr3_aa: CASSLVGLELFF; cdr3_nt: TGTGCCAGCAGCTTGGTAGGGTTGGAGCTGTTTTTT
d_call: TRBD1; j_call: TRBJ2-2; clone_size: many; v_call: TRBV2; cdr3_aa: CASRPDRVGGELFF; cdr3_nt: TGTGCCAGCAGGCCAGACAGGGTTGGCGGGGAGCTGTTTTTT
d_call: .; j_call: TRBJ2-7; clone_size: .; v_call: TRBV9; cdr3_aa: CASSVAGQGNYEQYF; cdr3_nt: TGTGCCAGCAGCGTAGCTGGGCAGGGGAACTACGAGCAGTACTTC
d_call: .; j_call: TRBJ2-6; clone_size: .; v_call: TRBV7-2; cdr3_aa: CASVFPGANVLTF; cdr3_nt: TGTGCCAGCGTGTTCCCTGGGGCCAACGTCCTGACTTTC
d_call: .; j_call: TRBJ2-2; clone_size: few; v_call: TRBV10-3; cdr3_aa: CAITAGTPGELFF; cdr3_nt: TGTGCCATCACCGCCGGGACTCCCGGGGAGCTGTTTTTT
d_call: TRBD1; j_call: TRBJ2-1; clone_size: many; v_call: TRBV28; cdr3_aa: CASSFDRDNEQFF; cdr3_nt: TGTGCCAGCAGTTTTGACAGGGACAATGAGCAGTTCTTC
d_call: TRBD2; j_call: TRBJ2-7; clone_size: .; v_call: TRBV5-1; cdr3_aa: CASSFLSGQTYEQYF; cdr3_nt: TGCGCCAGCAGCTTCCTTAGCGGGCAAACCTACGAGCAGTACTTC
d_call: .; j_call: TRBJ2-5; clone_size: many; v_call: TRBV10-3; cdr3_aa: CAISDRQAGKETQYF; cdr3_nt: TGTGCCATCAGTGACCGACAGGCGGGGAAGGAGACCCAGTACTTC
d_call: TRBD2; j_call: TRBJ2-5; clone_size: .; v_call: TRBV28; cdr3_aa: CATAGAVGTQYF; cdr3_nt: TGTGCCACCGCGGGAGCTGTGGGGACCCAGTACTTC
d_call: .; j_call: TRBJ2-3; clone_size: .; v_call: TRBV6-2/TRBV6-3; cdr3_aa: CASTDGRGTSTDTQYF; cdr3_nt: TGTGCCAGCACCGACGGCCGCGGAACCTCCACAGATACGCAGTATTTT
d_call: TRBD1; j_call: TRBJ1-4; clone_size: .; v_call: TRBV9; cdr3_aa: CASSVRQGSNEKLFF; cdr3_nt: TGTGCCAGCAGCGTACGACAGGGTTCTAATGAAAAACTGTTTTTT
d_call: TRBD2; j_call: TRBJ2-1; clone_size: few; v_call: TRBV14; cdr3_aa: CASKPRSGLYNEQFF; cdr3_nt: TGTGCCAGCAAACCGCGTAGCGGGCTTTACAATGAGCAGTTCTTC
d_call: TRBD2; j_call: TRBJ2-1; clone_size: many; v_call: TRBV7-9; cdr3_aa: CASSLELAGANEQFF; cdr3_nt: TGTGCCAGCAGCTTAGAACTAGCGGGAGCAAATGAGCAGTTCTTC
d_call: .; j_call: TRBJ2-5; clone_size: many; v_call: TRBV2; cdr3_aa: CASIGGQETQYF; cdr3_nt: TGTGCCAGCATCGGGGGCCAAGAGACCCAGTACTTC
d_call: .; j_call: TRBJ2-7; clone_size: many; v_call: TRBV13; cdr3_aa: CASSSMGLSSSYEQYF; cdr3_nt: TGTGCCAGCAGCTCGATGGGACTTTCATCCTCCTACGAGCAGTACTTC